One sample yielded the 32 T cell receptor beta chains listed below, sequenced in a study of blood T cell repertoires in COVID-19. Here immunoSEQ multiplex PCR was the method, and the copy in TCRdb shows in-frame clones only, minus some. The sample holds around 300,000 clones, approximately 86% seen once. The material sequenced was peripheral blood. The origin of the receptors is a woman in her twenties or thirties who had recovered from COVID-19.

The J gene is TRBJ1-2, the V gene TRBV19; 8 bases agree with TRBD1. CDR3 length: 14 amino acids. Per the germline V gene, CDR1 is LNHDA and CDR2 is SQIVND (reference sequence). V dropped 3 bases and J dropped 2; count of bases not matched to a gene: 2. CDR3 region: CASSMDRENYGYTF. In nucleotides, the CDR3 is TGTGCCAGTAGTATGGACAGGGAGAACTATGGCTACACCTTC.

The chain uses TRBV28 and TRBJ2-3; 10 bases are a match to TRBD2. This CDR3 is built from 14 residues. Per the germline V gene, CDR1 is MDHEN and CDR2 is SYDVKM. The V gene end was trimmed by 6 bases and the J gene end by 7 bases; junction bases not matched to a gene: 7. CDR3 loop: CASRESGRVNTQYF. The CDR3 DNA sequence: TGTGCCAGCAGGGAGAGCGGGAGGGTGAATACGCAGTATTTT.

This chain joins TRBV28 and TRBJ2-5; D might be TRBD1 (5 bases). This CDR3 is built from 13 residues. V lost 7 bases and J lost 4, with 13 bases in between. Germline V lookup: CDR1 MDHEN, CDR2 SYDVKM. Written as DNA, the CDR3 is TGTGCCAGCACCGGACACTTGAGAGAGACCCAGTACTTC. Protein sequence: CASTGHLRETQYF.

The chain carries TRBV18 and TRBJ2-7; D remains unclear. The CDR3 has 14 amino acids. The germline V gene encodes CDR1 KGHSH and CDR2 LQKENI. Trimming shortened V by 3 bases and J by 7 bases, and 16 bases separated the two germline ends. CDR3 loop: CASSPRAVQSEQYF. In DNA form, the CDR3 reads TGTGCCAGCTCACCCCGTGCCGTTCAGTCTGAGCAGTACTTC.

The chain is built from TRBV12-5 and TRBJ2-5, with 7 bases that match TRBD1. There are 14 residues in the CDR3. After removal of 6 bases from V and 0 bases from J, the junction contained 4 bases not matched to a gene. CDR1 LGHNT and CDR2 FRNRAP come from the germline V gene. The CDR3 here is CASGDRVYQETQYF. In DNA form, the CDR3 reads TGTGCTAGTGGCGACAGGGTGTACCAAGAGACCCAGTACTTC.

The J gene is TRBJ1-1, the V gene TRBV28, with TRBD1 as a possible D gene (6 bases). This CDR3 has 16 residues. V was clipped by 6 bases and J by 5 bases, with 22 bases between them. Germline CDR1 MDHEN, CDR2 SYDVKM. The CDR3 DNA is TGTGCCAGCAGCCGACCGGAGGCAGGGGCTTGGACTGAAGCTTTCTTT. This encodes CASSRPEAGAWTEAFF.

The rearrangement links TRBV27 to TRBJ2-2; 7 positions agree with TRBD1. The CDR3 is 15 residues long. Germline V gene sequence: CDR1 MNHEY, CDR2 SMNVEV (reference sequence). After removal of 4 bases from V and 1 base from J, the junction contained 3 bases not matched to a gene. CDR3 sequence (DNA): TGTGCCAGCAGTTCGGGACAGTGGAACACCGGGGAGCTGTTTTTT. This translates into CASSSGQWNTGELFF.

The chain uses TRBV29-1 and TRBJ1-2, with 7 bases fitting TRBD1. Germline V gene sequence: CDR1 SQVTM, CDR2 ANQGSEA. The CDR3 loop spans 11 amino acids. The J segment lost 6 bases and the V segment lost 7 bases, leaving 5 bases of the junction unmatched. The CDR3 DNA reads as TGCAGCGGCACAGGGGCCGATGGCTACACCTTC. Amino acid sequence: CSGTGADGYTF.

The chain combines TRBV6-2 or TRBV6-3 with TRBJ2-7; the match to TRBD2 covers 10 bases. V was clipped by 5 bases and J by 2 bases; unmatched bases: 3. This CDR3 spans 14 amino acids. Germline CDR1 reads MNHEY; CDR2 reads SVGEGT. DNA for the CDR3: TGTGCCAGCAGTGCCGGGACTAGCGCCTACGAGCAGTACTTC. Its translation: CASSAGTSAYEQYF.

This chain connects TRBV4-3 to TRBJ2-7; D is perhaps TRBD2 (6 bases). V shed 1 base and J shed 7 bases, with 11 bases lying between them. Germline assignment: CDR1 LGHNA and CDR2 YSLEER. This CDR3 region has 13 residues. The CDR3 loop is CASSQGLEWEQYF. The CDR3 nucleotides read TGCGCCAGCAGCCAAGGACTAGAATGGGAGCAGTACTTC.

The CDR3 is CASSLGASGTSREQFF. The CDR3 DNA reads TGCGCCAGCAGCTTGGGGGCCTCCGGGACTAGCAGGGAGCAGTTCTTC. This chain connects TRBV5-1 to TRBJ2-1; 9 bases are shared with TRBD2. This CDR3 comprises 16 residues. Trimming at V came to 0 bases and at J to 10 bases, leaving 11 bases not matched to a gene. Germline CDR1 reads SGHRS; CDR2 reads YFSETQ. The full variable domain, with the rest looked up from reference TRBV5-1 and TRBJ2-1, is KAGVTQTPRYLIKTRGQQVTLSCSPISGHRSVSWYQQTPGQGLQFLFEYFSETQRNKGNFPGRFSGRQFSNSRSEMNVSTLELGDSALYLCASSLGASGTSREQFFGPGTRLTVL.

The chain is built from TRBV9 and TRBJ2-5; maybe TRBD2 (6 bases). V was cut by 0 bases and J by 5 bases, with 14 bases left in between. CDR3 length equals 15 residues. CDR1 SGDLS and CDR2 YYNGEE come from the germline V gene. CDR3 sequence (DNA): TGTGCCAGCAGCGTAGAATCGGGGGTCGGGGAGACCCAGTACTTC. This sequence encodes CASSVESGVGETQYF.

The chain combines TRBV3-1 (or the pseudogene TRBV3-2) with TRBJ2-2; D possibly corresponds to TRBD2 (6 bases). The V gene lost 0 bases and the J gene lost 6 bases, with 8 bases spanning the gap. CDR3 length: 14 residues. Germline V CDR1 and CDR2: LGHDT, YNNKEL (reference sequence). Here the CDR3 reads CASSQDGGSGELFF. The CDR3 DNA is TGTGCCAGCAGCCAAGATGGGGGGTCCGGGGAGCTGTTTTTT.

The chain carries TRBV12-3 or TRBV12-4 and TRBJ2-2, with no clear D. The length of the CDR3 is 13 residues. Trimming pared 6 bases from V and 7 bases from J, leaving 12 bases between. CDR3 sequence (DNA): TGTGCCAGCAGCCCGTCATCGGGCGGGGAGCTGTTTTTT. Encoded protein: CASSPSSGGELFF.

This clone was detected a few times. The chain has TRBV28 and TRBJ2-5; no definite D call. Germline V gives CDR1 MDHEN, CDR2 SYDVKM. Trimming took 4 bases from V and 0 from J, leaving 6 bases between them. The CDR3 is 13 residues long. The chain's CDR3 is CASSSQNQETQYF. DNA for the CDR3: TGTGCCAGCAGTTCCCAGAACCAAGAGACCCAGTACTTC. The whole variable domain, filled in from reference TRBV28 and TRBJ2-5, reads DVKVTQSSRYLVKRTGEKVFLECVQDMDHENMFWYRQDPGLGLRLIYFSYDVKMKEKGDIPEGYSVSREKKERFSLILESASTNQTSMYLCASSSQNQETQYFGPGTRLLVL.

This clone appeared a single time. One end of the junction fails to match germline, which may point to a read error. At the DNA level, this CDR3 is encoded by other sequences in the same sample as well. The chain links TRBV15 to TRBJ1-1; tentatively, D is TRBD1 (6 bases). Germline V lookup: CDR1 LNHNV, CDR2 YYDKDF (reference sequence). The length of the CDR3 is 16 residues. The chain's CDR3 is CATSREVQGMGTEAFF. DNA of the CDR3: TGTGCCACCAGCAGAGAAGTCCAGGGGATGGGCACTGAAGCTTTTTTT.

The V gene is TRBV6-2 or TRBV6-3, the J gene TRBJ2-7; D is unclear. Germline V gene data show CDR1 as MNHEY and CDR2 as SVGEGT. The CDR3 spans 13 residues. Trimming stripped 2 bases from V and 2 bases from J, with 7 bases between. The CDR3 bases are TGTGCCAGCAGTTACCTCGTTCCCTACGAGCAGTACTTC. This translates into CASSYLVPYEQYF.

This chain's CDR3 is CASSFGTGGETQYF. The CDR3 DNA reads as TGCGCCAGCAGCTTCGGGACAGGGGGAGAGACCCAGTACTTC. The rearrangement uses TRBV5-1 and TRBJ2-5; 11 bases fit TRBD1. Germline V CDR1 and CDR2: SGHRS, YFSETQ. The CDR3 runs to 14 residues. The trim removed 2 bases at V and 4 bases at J, leaving 1 base unmatched.

A few counts support this clone. This sequence joins TRBV7-9 and TRBJ1-1; tentative D call: TRBD1 (5 bases). The CDR3 runs 13 residues. Germline CDR1 SEHNR, CDR2 FQNEAQ (reference sequence). The V end lost 1 base, the J end lost 6 bases, and 9 bases lay between the germline ends. The CDR3 region is CASSLVAGAEAFF. The DNA of the CDR3 is TGTGCCAGCAGCTTAGTTGCGGGGGCTGAAGCTTTCTTT.

V is TRBV3-1 (or the pseudogene TRBV3-2) and J is TRBJ1-5; possible D gene TRBD1, 6 bases. Germline values: CDR1 LGHDT, CDR2 YNNKEL (reference sequence). Between the trimmed V and J ends, which lost 6 bases and 7 bases, there was a span of 10 bases. This CDR3 has 12 amino acids. This CDR3 reads CASSSQGQPQHF. CDR3 sequence (DNA): TGTGCCAGCAGTTCACAGGGACAGCCCCAGCATTTT.

The chain joins TRBV11-2 to TRBJ2-5, with no clear D. The CDR3 contains 11 residues. V was shortened by 3 bases and J by 4 bases, with 3 bases between the two germline ends. CDR1 is SGHAT and CDR2 is FQNNGV in the germline V gene. The CDR3 bases are TGTGCCAGCAGCTTTCGAGAGACCCAGTACTTC. It codes for CASSFRETQYF.

V gene TRBV19 combines with J gene TRBJ2-6; D uncertain. This CDR3 spans 16 amino acids. V was cut by 1 base and J by 3 bases, with 10 bases left in between. CDR1 and CDR2 from the germline V gene are LNHDA and SQIVND (reference sequence). The CDR3 DNA follows: TGTGCCAGTAGTATAGGAGAGAGGAGTGGGGCCAACGTCCTGACTTTC. Translated: CASSIGERSGANVLTF. Full variable domain (rest looked up from reference TRBV19 and TRBJ2-6): DGGITQSPKYLFRKEGQNVTLSCEQNLNHDAMYWYRQDPGQGLRLIYYSQIVNDFQKGDIAEGYSVSREKKESFPLTVTSAQKNPTAFYLCASSIGERSGANVLTFGAGSRLTVL.

The V call is TRBV7-2, the J call TRBJ2-6; 12 bases agree with TRBD1. The CDR3 is 19 residues long. The germline gives CDR1 SGHTA, CDR2 FQGNSA. The trim removed 4 bases at V and 3 bases at J, leaving 10 bases unmatched. CDR3 sequence: CASSSSLGQGAGGANVLTF. The CDR3 nucleotides are TGTGCCAGCAGCTCCTCGCTGGGACAGGGGGCAGGTGGGGCCAACGTCCTGACTTTC.

The J gene is TRBJ2-5, the V gene TRBV24-1; 7 positions match TRBD1. Trimming at V came to 5 bases and at J to 4 bases, leaving 6 bases not matched to a gene. The CDR3 runs to 14 residues. From germline, CDR1 is KGHDR and CDR2 SFDVKD. CDR3 in amino acids: CATSGNTGAETQYF. In DNA form, the CDR3 reads TGTGCCACCAGTGGTAACACAGGGGCAGAGACCCAGTACTTC.

The chain has TRBV10-3 and TRBJ1-2, with 10 bases lining up with TRBD1. The CDR3 is 13 residues long. Germline V gene data show CDR1 as ENHRY and CDR2 as SYGVKD. V lost 7 bases, J lost 8 bases, and 7 bases stayed unmatched. CDR3 sequence: CAITDGTGVGYTF. Here the CDR3 DNA reads TGTGCCATCACTGACGGGACAGGGGTCGGCTACACCTTC.

The CDR3 here is CASSHGGTSTDTQYF. The CDR3 DNA reads as TGTGCCAGCAGCCACGGGGGAACTAGCACAGATACGCAGTATTTT. J is TRBJ2-3 and V is TRBV3-1 (or the pseudogene TRBV3-2), with D perhaps matching TRBD2 (6 bases). The CDR3 covers 15 residues. Per germline, CDR1 LGHDT and CDR2 YNNKEL (reference sequence). The V gene lost 3 bases and the J gene lost 0 bases, with 10 bases spanning the gap.

The V call is TRBV7-8, the J call TRBJ2-6; a weak D match, TRBD1 (5 bases). The CDR3 is made up of 16 amino acids. Trimming took off 4 bases at V and 3 bases at J, with 13 bases between the two ends. Germline CDR1 is SGHVS and CDR2 is FQNEAQ. CDR3 sequence reads: CASSSQGIIGANVLTF. CDR3 DNA: TGTGCCAGCAGCTCTCAGGGAATAATTGGGGCCAACGTCCTGACTTTC.

The chain has TRBV7-6 and TRBJ2-7; the D gene is possibly TRBD2 (5 bases). The V and J ends lost 6 bases and 4 bases respectively, with 19 bases between them. Germline CDR1 and CDR2: SGHVS and FNYEAQ. This CDR3 is built from 15 residues. CDR3 nucleotide sequence: TGTGCCAGCAGTTCCTCGGCGGGCGCCGGGTACGAGCAGTACTTC. This translates into CASSSSAGAGYEQYF.

V and J are TRBV7-2 and TRBJ2-7; TRBD2 is a possible D gene (6 bases). The CDR3 extends over 15 amino acids. With 2 bases removed from V and 1 base from J, the gap between germline ends came to 12 bases. Germline V gene sequence: CDR1 SGHTA, CDR2 FQGNSA. The CDR3, as DNA: TGTGCCAGCAGCTTAAGATGGGGGAGGTCCTACGAGCAGTACTTC. This translates into CASSLRWGRSYEQYF.

The chain couples TRBV7-2 to TRBJ1-5; D unclear. CDR1 is SGHTA, CDR2 FQGNSA, per germline. The CDR3 spans 13 residues. V was trimmed by 1 base and J by 5 bases, leaving 6 bases between them. The CDR3 sequence is CASSLVHDQPQHF. DNA for the CDR3: TGTGCCAGCAGCTTAGTTCATGATCAGCCCCAGCATTTT.

This sequence joins TRBV4-2 and TRBJ2-1, with 9 bases identical to TRBD2. V shed 0 bases, J shed 3 bases, and the junction held 6 bases outside the gene matches. The germline V gene has CDR1 LGHNA and CDR2 YNFKEQ. The CDR3 contains 17 residues. The CDR3 loop reads CASSQEVAGEFYNEQFF. In DNA, the CDR3 is TGTGCCAGCAGCCAAGAGGTAGCGGGGGAATTCTACAATGAGCAGTTCTTC.

The V call is TRBV27, the J call TRBJ2-2, with 11 bases lining up with TRBD2. The ends lost 3 bases at V and 3 bases at J; junction bases unmatched: 9. This CDR3 is built from 18 residues. The V gene's germline CDR1 is MNHEY and CDR2 SMNVEV (reference sequence). The chain's CDR3 is CASSLRVAGGPYTGELFF. CDR3 sequence (DNA): TGTGCCAGCAGTTTGAGGGTAGCGGGAGGGCCGTACACCGGGGAGCTGTTTTTT.